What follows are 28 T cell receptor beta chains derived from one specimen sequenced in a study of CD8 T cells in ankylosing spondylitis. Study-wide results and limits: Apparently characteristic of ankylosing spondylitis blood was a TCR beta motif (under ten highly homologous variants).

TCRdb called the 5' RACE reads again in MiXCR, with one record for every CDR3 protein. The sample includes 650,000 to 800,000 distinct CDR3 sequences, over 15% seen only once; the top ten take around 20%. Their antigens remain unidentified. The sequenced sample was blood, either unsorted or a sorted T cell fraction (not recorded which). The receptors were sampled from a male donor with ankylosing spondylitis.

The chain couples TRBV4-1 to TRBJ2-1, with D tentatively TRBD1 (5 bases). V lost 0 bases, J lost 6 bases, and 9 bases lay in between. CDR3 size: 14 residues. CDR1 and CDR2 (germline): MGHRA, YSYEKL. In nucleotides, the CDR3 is TGCGCCAGCAGCCAAGAAGACAGTCCCAATGAGCAGTTCTTC. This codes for CASSQEDSPNEQFF.

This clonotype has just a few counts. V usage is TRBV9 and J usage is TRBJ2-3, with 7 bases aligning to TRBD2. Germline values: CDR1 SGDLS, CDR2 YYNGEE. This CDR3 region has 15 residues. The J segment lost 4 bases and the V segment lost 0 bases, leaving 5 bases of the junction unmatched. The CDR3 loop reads CASSVGGSTADTQYF. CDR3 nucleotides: TGTGCCAGCAGCGTAGGCGGGAGCACGGCAGATACGCAGTATTTT.

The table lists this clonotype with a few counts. The CDR3 DNA reads as TGTGCCACGTCGGAACAGGGGGCGCGAAGGATCGGGGAGCTGTTTTTT. As protein: CATSEQGARRIGELFF. This chain joins TRBV7-3 and TRBJ2-2; TRBD1 aligns across 9 bases. Germline lookup yields CDR1 SGHTA and CDR2 FQGTGA. This CDR3 has 16 residues. The V and J ends lost 10 bases and 7 bases, in that order; junction bases with no gene match: 16.

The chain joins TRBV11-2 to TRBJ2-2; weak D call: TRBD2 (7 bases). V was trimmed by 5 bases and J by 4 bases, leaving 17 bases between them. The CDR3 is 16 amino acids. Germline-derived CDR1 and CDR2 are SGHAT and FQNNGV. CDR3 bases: TGTGCCAGCAGCCTAGGGGGGACTAAGTCCACCGGGGAGCTGTTTTTT. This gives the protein CASSLGGTKSTGELFF.

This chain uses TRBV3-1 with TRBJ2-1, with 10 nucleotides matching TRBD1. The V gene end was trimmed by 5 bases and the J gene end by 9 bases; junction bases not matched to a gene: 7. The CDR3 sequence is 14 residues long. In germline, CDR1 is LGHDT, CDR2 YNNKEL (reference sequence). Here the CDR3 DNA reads TGTGCCAGCAGCGGCCGGGACAGGGGTATTGAGCAGTTCTTC. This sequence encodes CASSGRDRGIEQFF.

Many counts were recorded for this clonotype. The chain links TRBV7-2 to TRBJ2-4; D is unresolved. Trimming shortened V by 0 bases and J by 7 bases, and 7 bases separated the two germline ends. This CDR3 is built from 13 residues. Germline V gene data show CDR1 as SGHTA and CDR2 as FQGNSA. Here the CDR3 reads CASSLAPNNIQYF. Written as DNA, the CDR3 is TGTGCCAGCAGCTTAGCGCCGAACAACATTCAGTACTTC.

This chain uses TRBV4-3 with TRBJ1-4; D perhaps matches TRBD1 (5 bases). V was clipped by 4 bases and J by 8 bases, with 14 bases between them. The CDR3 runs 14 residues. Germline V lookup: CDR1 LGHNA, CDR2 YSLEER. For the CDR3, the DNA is TGCGCCAGCAGCCCAGCTGGGGACTGGGAAAAACTGTTTTTT. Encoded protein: CASSPAGDWEKLFF.

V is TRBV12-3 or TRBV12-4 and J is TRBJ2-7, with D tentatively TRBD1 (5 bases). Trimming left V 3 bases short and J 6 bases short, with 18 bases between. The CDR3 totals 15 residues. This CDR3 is CASSFRPTGQVEQYF. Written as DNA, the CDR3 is TGTGCCAGCAGTTTCCGGCCCACAGGCCAGGTCGAGCAGTACTTC.

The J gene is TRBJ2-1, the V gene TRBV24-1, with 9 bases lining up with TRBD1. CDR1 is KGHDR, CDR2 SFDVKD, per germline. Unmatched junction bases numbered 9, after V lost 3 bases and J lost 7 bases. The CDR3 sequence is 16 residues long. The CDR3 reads CATSDVGGTGINEQFF. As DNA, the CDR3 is TGTGCCACCAGTGATGTGGGAGGGACAGGGATTAATGAGCAGTTCTTC.

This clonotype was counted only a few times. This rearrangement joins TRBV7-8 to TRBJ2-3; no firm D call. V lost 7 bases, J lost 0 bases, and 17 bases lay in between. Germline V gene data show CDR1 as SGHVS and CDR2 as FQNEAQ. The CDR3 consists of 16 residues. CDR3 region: CASTKSGVSSTDTQYF. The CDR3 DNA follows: TGTGCCAGCACCAAGAGTGGTGTTAGTAGCACAGATACGCAGTATTTT. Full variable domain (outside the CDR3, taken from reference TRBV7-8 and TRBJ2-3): GAGVSQSPRYKVAKRGQDVALRCDPISGHVSLFWYQQALGQGPEFLTYFQNEAQLDKSGLPSDRFFAERPEGSVSTLKIQRTQQEDSAVYLCASTKSGVSSTDTQYFGPGTRLTVL.

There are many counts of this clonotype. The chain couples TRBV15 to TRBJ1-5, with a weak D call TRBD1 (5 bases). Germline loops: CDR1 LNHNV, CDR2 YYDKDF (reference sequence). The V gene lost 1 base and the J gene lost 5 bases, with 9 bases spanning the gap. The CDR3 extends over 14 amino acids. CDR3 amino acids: CATSRGGTDQPQHF. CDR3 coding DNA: TGTGCCACCAGCAGAGGGGGGACTGATCAGCCCCAGCATTTT.

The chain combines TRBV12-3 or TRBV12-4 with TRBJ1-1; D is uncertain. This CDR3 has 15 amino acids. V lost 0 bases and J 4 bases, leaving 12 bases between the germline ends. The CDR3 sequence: CASSLATGFGTEAFF. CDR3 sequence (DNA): TGTGCCAGCAGTTTAGCGACGGGGTTTGGCACTGAAGCTTTCTTT.

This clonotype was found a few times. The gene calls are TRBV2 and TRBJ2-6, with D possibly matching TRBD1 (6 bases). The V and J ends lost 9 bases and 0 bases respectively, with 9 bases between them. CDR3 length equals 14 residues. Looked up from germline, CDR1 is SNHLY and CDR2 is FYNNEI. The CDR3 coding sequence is TGTGCCAGGGCAGGGGACTCTGGGGCCAACGTCCTGACTTTC. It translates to CARAGDSGANVLTF.

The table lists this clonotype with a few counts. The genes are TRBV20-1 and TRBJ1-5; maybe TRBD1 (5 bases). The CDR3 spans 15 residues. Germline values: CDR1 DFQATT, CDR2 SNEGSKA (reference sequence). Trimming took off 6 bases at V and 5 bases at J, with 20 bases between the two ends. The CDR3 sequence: CSAPLVGGTDQPQHF. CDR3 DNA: TGCAGTGCACCCTTGGTGGGGGGAACCGATCAGCCCCAGCATTTT.

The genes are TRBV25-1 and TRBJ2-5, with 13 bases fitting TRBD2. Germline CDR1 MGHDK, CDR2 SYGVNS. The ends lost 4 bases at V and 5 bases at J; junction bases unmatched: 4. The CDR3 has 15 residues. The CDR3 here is CASSAKTSGGETQYF. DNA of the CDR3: TGTGCCAGCAGTGCCAAGACTAGCGGGGGGGAGACCCAGTACTTC. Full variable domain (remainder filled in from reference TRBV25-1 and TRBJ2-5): EADIYQTPRYLVIGTGKKITLECSQTMGHDKMYWYQQDPGMELHLIHYSYGVNSTEKGDLSSESTVSRIRTEHFPLTLESARPSHTSQYLCASSAKTSGGETQYFGPGTRLLVL.

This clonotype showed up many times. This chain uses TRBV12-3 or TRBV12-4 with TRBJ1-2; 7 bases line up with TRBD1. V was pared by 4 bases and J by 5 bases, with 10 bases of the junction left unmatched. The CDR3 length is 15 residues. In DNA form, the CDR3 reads TGTGCCAGCAGTTATAGTGACAGGGTGGTATATGGCTACACCTTC. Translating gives CASSYSDRVVYGYTF.

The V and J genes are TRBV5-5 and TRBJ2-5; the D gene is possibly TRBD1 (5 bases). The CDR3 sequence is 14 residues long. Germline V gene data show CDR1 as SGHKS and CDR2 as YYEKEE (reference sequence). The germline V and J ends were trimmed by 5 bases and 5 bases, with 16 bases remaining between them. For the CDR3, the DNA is TGTGCCAGCAGGGGGCAGGAAGGGGATGAGACCCAGTACTTC. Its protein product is CASRGQEGDETQYF. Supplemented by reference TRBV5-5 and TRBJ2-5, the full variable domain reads DAGVTQSPTHLIKTRGQQVTLRCSPISGHKSVSWYQQVLGQGPQFIFQYYEKEERGRGNFPDRFSARQFPNYSSELNVNALLLGDSALYLCASRGQEGDETQYFGPGTRLLVL.

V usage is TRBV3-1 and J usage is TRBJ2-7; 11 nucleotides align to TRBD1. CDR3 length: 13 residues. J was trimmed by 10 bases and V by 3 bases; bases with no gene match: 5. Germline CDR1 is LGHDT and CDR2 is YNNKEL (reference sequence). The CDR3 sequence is CASSQGTGGFQYF. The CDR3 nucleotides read TGTGCCAGCAGCCAGGGGACAGGGGGTTTTCAGTACTTC.

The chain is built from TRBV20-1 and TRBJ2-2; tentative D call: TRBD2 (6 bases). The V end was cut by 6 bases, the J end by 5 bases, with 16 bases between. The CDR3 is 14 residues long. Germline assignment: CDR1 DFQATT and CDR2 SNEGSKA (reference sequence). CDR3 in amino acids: CSAALVAGTGELFF. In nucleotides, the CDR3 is TGCAGTGCCGCTCTCGTCGCGGGGACCGGGGAGCTGTTTTTT.

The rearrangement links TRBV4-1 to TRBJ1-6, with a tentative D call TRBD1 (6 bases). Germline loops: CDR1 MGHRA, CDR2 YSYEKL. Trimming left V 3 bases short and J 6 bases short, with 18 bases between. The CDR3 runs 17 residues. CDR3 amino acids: CASSQPNGGGGNSPLHF. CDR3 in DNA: TGCGCCAGCAGCCAGCCTAACGGGGGAGGGGGTAATTCACCCCTCCACTTT.

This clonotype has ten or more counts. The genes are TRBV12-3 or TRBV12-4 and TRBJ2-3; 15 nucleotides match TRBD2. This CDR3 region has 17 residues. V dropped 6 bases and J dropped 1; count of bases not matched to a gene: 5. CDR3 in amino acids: CASRLGTSGGRTDTQYF. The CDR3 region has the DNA TGTGCCAGCAGACTCGGGACTAGCGGGGGGCGCACAGATACGCAGTATTTT.

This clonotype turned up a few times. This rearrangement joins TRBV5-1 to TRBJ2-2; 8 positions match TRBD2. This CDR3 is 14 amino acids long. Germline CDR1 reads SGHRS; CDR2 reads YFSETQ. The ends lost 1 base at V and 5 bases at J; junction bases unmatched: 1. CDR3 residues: CASSLIAGTGELFF. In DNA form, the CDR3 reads TGCGCCAGCAGCTTGATAGCGGGAACCGGGGAGCTGTTTTTT.

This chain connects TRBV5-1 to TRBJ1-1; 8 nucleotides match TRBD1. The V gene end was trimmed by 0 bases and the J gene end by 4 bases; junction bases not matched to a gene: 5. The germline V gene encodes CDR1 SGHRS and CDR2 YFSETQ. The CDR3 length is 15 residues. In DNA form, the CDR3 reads TGCGCCAGCAGCTTGGAGGGACAGGTGGGCACTGAAGCTTTCTTT. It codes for CASSLEGQVGTEAFF.

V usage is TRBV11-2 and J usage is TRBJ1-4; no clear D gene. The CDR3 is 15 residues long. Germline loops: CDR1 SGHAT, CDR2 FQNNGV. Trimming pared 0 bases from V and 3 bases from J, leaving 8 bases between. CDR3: CASSLDSLSNEKLFF. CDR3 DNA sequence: TGTGCCAGCAGCTTAGACAGTCTGTCTAATGAAAAACTGTTTTTT.

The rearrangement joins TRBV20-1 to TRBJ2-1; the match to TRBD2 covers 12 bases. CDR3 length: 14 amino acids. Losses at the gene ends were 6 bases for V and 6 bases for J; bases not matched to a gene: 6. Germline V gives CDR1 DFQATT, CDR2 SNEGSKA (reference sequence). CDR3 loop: CSAHTSGRFNEQFF. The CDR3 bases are TGCAGTGCGCACACTAGCGGGAGGTTCAATGAGCAGTTCTTC.

CDR3 region: CASSSPSSVRTGELFF. Here the CDR3 DNA reads TGTGCCAGCAGTTCCCCCTCTAGCGTGAGAACCGGGGAGCTGTTTTTT. V and J are TRBV28 and TRBJ2-2, with D possibly matching TRBD2 (6 bases). V lost 4 bases and J lost 5, with 17 bases in between. Germline assignment: CDR1 MDHEN and CDR2 SYDVKM. This CDR3 has 16 amino acids.

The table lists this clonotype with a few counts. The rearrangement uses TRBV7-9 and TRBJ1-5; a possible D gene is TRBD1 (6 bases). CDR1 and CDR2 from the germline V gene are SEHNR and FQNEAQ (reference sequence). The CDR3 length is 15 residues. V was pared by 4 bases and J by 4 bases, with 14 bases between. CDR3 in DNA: TGTGCCAGCAGCTCAACCGGGACACAGAATCAGCCCCAGCATTTT. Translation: CASSSTGTQNQPQHF.

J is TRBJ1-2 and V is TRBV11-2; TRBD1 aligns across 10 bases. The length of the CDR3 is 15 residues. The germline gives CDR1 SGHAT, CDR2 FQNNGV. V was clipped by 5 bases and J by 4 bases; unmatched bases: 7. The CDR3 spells CASSLGQGLVYGYTF. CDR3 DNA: TGTGCCAGCAGCCTGGGACAGGGGTTAGTCTATGGCTACACCTTC.